This entry lists 8 T cell receptor beta chains sequenced from one sample in a study of blood T cell repertoires in COVID-19 (dated by TCRdb to 2018 to 2020). Receptors were amplified or captured by the immunoSEQ multiplex PCR assay. Sourced from immuneACCESS, this table was stored by TCRdb with only in-frame sequences that have V and J called. A share of the clones is absent; for the studies checked, an unresolved V gene accounts for under half, and the remainder has no known explanation. This sample is represented by fewer than 120,000 clones; 65% to 90% of them were singletons. The ten largest clonotypes hold about 15% of the sample. Sequenced input: peripheral blood. The receptors come from a woman between 55 and 75 years old with acute or convalescent COVID-19.

The V and J genes are TRBV4-3 and TRBJ2-1; 7 positions match TRBD2. J gave up 0 bases and V 4 bases, and 9 bases lay outside the gene matches. The CDR3 runs 17 residues. Germline CDR1 and CDR2: LGHNA and YSLEER. DNA of the CDR3: TGCGCCAGCAGCCTTTACCCCGGGACTAACTCCTACAATGAGCAGTTCTTC. Translation gives CASSLYPGTNSYNEQFF.

This chain joins TRBV7-2 and TRBJ1-2; TRBD1 aligns across 7 bases. CDR3 size: 15 residues. The ends lost 1 base at V and 4 bases at J; junction bases unmatched: 6. The germline gives CDR1 SGHTA, CDR2 FQGNSA. The CDR3 sequence is CASSLGTGTVYGYTF. CDR3 DNA: TGTGCCAGCAGCTTAGGGACAGGCACTGTCTATGGCTACACCTTC.

The rearrangement uses TRBV6-5 and TRBJ2-1, with D maybe TRBD2 (6 bases). Germline V CDR1 and CDR2: MNHEY, SVGAGI. CDR3 length: 12 residues. V dropped 6 bases and J dropped 8 bases, with 11 bases sitting between them. The CDR3 DNA sequence: TGTGCCAGCAGAGCTTCGGGGGATGAGCAGTTCTTC. Amino acid sequence: CASRASGDEQFF.

CDR3 nucleotide sequence: TGTGCCAGCAGTCTCGGGGGGGCTCATGGCTACACCTTC. It yields the protein CASSLGGAHGYTF. J is TRBJ1-2 and V is TRBV28, with D maybe TRBD1 (6 bases). CDR1 is MDHEN, CDR2 SYDVKM, per germline. Trimming removed 5 bases from V and 6 bases from J, with 13 bases in between. The CDR3 extends over 13 amino acids.

The V call is TRBV30, the J call TRBJ1-2, with a tentative D call TRBD1 (5 bases). Trimming cost V 0 bases and J 3 bases, with 11 bases left between them. This CDR3 region has 14 residues. CDR1 and CDR2 (germline): GTSNPN, SVGIG (reference sequence). The CDR3 here is CAWSVLREHYGYTF. CDR3 DNA: TGTGCCTGGAGTGTACTCAGGGAACACTATGGCTACACCTTC.

Only one count was recorded for this clone. V gene TRBV6-5 combines with J gene TRBJ1-6; the D is unclear. Germline V gene sequence: CDR1 MNHEY, CDR2 SVGAGI. The CDR3 runs to 15 residues. The V end lost 6 bases, the J end lost 8 bases, and 17 bases lay between the germline ends. CDR3 nucleotide sequence: TGTGCCAGCAGCAACAGTGACGGAATAGATTCACCCCTCCACTTT. Translating it yields CASSNSDGIDSPLHF.

The chain combines TRBV7-2 with TRBJ2-5; a possible D gene is TRBD2 (6 bases). CDR3 length equals 16 residues. With 4 bases removed from V and 5 bases from J, the gap between germline ends came to 20 bases. In germline, CDR1 is SGHTA, CDR2 FQGNSA. CDR3: CASSSSGTRGRETQYF. DNA of the CDR3: TGTGCCAGCAGCTCTTCCGGGACTCGAGGCAGGGAGACCCAGTACTTC.

This chain joins TRBV5-3 and TRBJ2-7; 7 bases line up with TRBD1. TRBV5-3 is an ORF; its function is uncertain. The CDR3 consists of 15 residues. Trimming cost V 8 bases and J 0 bases; bases outside gene matches: 11. The chain's CDR3 is CARHSDRPHSYEQYF. CDR3 DNA sequence: TGTGCCAGGCATTCGGACAGGCCCCACTCCTACGAGCAGTACTTC.